These 9 T cell receptor beta chains were sequenced from one sample in a study of blood T cell repertoires in COVID-19. Generated by immunoSEQ multiplex PCR, the TCRdb table keeps only in-frame clones and is missing some. Counted here are 250,000 to 350,000 clones, 85% to 90% occurring once; the ten biggest clones make up over 5%. The sample taken for sequencing was peripheral blood. These receptors all stem from a woman aged 50 to 60 with COVID-19, enrolled during active disease.

V gene TRBV2 combines with J gene TRBJ2-7; tentatively, D is TRBD1 (6 bases). CDR3 length: 15 residues. Trimming left V 6 bases short and J 0 bases short, with 15 bases between. From germline, CDR1 is SNHLY and CDR2 FYNNEI. The CDR3 sequence is CASREDRFYSYEQYF. CDR3 nucleotide sequence: TGTGCCAGCAGGGAGGACAGATTTTACTCCTACGAGCAGTACTTC.

The V gene is TRBV18, the J gene TRBJ2-5, with D perhaps TRBD2 (6 bases). Trimming removed 6 bases at V and 8 bases at J, with 22 bases between. Looked up from germline, CDR1 is KGHSH and CDR2 is LQKENI. This CDR3 spans 15 amino acids. The CDR3 here is CASSNSLGLQTTQYF. For the CDR3, the DNA is TGTGCCAGCTCCAACTCGCTGGGACTCCAAACAACCCAGTACTTC.

The V and J genes are TRBV7-2 and TRBJ2-7; 13 bases fit TRBD2. Trimming took 1 base from V and 6 from J; bases not matched to a gene: 6. CDR1 and CDR2 (germline): SGHTA, FQGNSA. This CDR3 spans 16 amino acids. The CDR3 reads CASSLVWTSGSPEQYF. The CDR3 DNA reads as TGTGCCAGCAGCTTAGTGTGGACTAGCGGGAGTCCCGAGCAGTACTTC.

The chain links TRBV10-2 to TRBJ2-7; D remains ambiguous. This CDR3 has 14 amino acids. V dropped 2 bases and J dropped 3 bases, with 11 bases sitting between them. CDR1 and CDR2 from the germline V gene are WSHSY and SAAADI. The CDR3 nucleotides are TGCGCCAGCAGTGAGATGGGCCCCTACTACGAGCAGTACTTC. Amino acid sequence: CASSEMGPYYEQYF.

The chain uses TRBV24-1 and TRBJ2-1; no firm D call. The CDR3 loop spans 16 amino acids. Germline V gene lookup returns CDR1 KGHDR and CDR2 SFDVKD. V was pared by 3 bases and J by 10 bases, with 21 bases between. Here the CDR3 reads CATSDPSLPPWQEQFF. The CDR3 region has the DNA TGTGCCACCAGTGATCCTAGTCTTCCCCCGTGGCAGGAGCAGTTCTTC.

The rearrangement uses TRBV5-6 and TRBJ1-2; 7 nucleotides align to TRBD1. V was clipped by 1 base and J by 2 bases; unmatched bases: 2. Germline V lookup: CDR1 SGHDT, CDR2 YYEEEE. The CDR3 is made up of 14 amino acids. In nucleotides, the CDR3 is TGTGCCAGCAGCTTGAACAGGGGAAACTATGGCTACACCTTC. It is translated as CASSLNRGNYGYTF.

This chain uses TRBV19 with TRBJ1-2; possibly TRBD1 for D (6 bases). This CDR3 has 14 residues. CDR1 and CDR2 (germline): LNHDA, SQIVND (reference sequence). V was trimmed by 0 bases and J by 4 bases, leaving 9 bases between them. The CDR3 nucleotides are TGTGCCAGTAGTATAGACGGGACAACCTATGGCTACACCTTC. This encodes CASSIDGTTYGYTF.

This rearrangement joins TRBV14 to TRBJ1-2; D unclear. The CDR3 contains 13 residues. Germline V CDR1 and CDR2: SGHDN, FVKESK. V was pared by 2 bases and J by 7 bases, with 11 bases between. For the CDR3, the DNA is TGTGCCAGCAGCCAACGACAAGTCTTTGGCTACACCTTC. The encoded protein is CASSQRQVFGYTF.

The rearrangement links TRBV11-3 to TRBJ1-1; the match to TRBD1 covers 9 bases. CDR1 is SGHNT, CDR2 YENEEA, per germline. There are 18 residues in the CDR3. J lost 5 bases, V lost 4 bases, and 17 bases had no gene match. CDR3 nucleotide sequence: TGTGCCAGCAGCTCCACTCGGGTACAGGGGGCAAGGAAGACTGAAGCTTTCTTT. This sequence encodes CASSSTRVQGARKTEAFF.